Included here is one T cell receptor beta chain sequence, with context. Its antigen is unknown. Time point described: recipient sample about 28 days before transplant, after cytoreduction. The sample belongs to a study of T cell clonotyping in hematopoietic cell transplantation. Study-wide context: Recipient samples before transplant were obtained post-cytoreduction. Study outcomes and limitations: After transplant, recipient diversity fell while pathologically expanded clonotypes grew through day 180. Broader posttransplant TCR repertoire diversity was predicted by graft donor and pretransplant recipient Inverse Simpson Index values. Without cell sorting, CD4 versus CD8 contributions remain unresolved.

The germline V and J ends were trimmed by 1 base and 10 bases, with 13 bases remaining between them. This CDR3 has 12 residues. CDR1 is GTSNPN, CDR2 SVGIG, per germline (reference sequence). Sequencing was performed with immunoSEQ multiplex PCR; in TCRdb, only in-frame clones are kept and a portion is missing. The sample lists roughly 29,000 clones, about 70% occurring once. The chain employs TRBV30 and TRBJ1-2, with D perhaps TRBD1 (5 bases). The sequence derives from a man aged 50-59 years with myelodysplastic syndrome. Some clones in this sample may be carry-over from other donors' samples. Sample: peripheral blood mononuclear cells, taken before stem cell transplant. The CDR3 loop reads CAWSGWGDDYTF. CDR3 in DNA: TGTGCCTGGAGTGGATGGGGGGATGACTACACCTTC. The full variable domain, rest sourced from reference TRBV30 and TRBJ1-2, is SQTIHQWPATLVQPVGSPLSLECTVEGTSNPNLYWYRQAAGRGLQLLFYSVGIGQISSEVPQNLSASRPQDRQFILSSKKLLLSDSGFYLCAWSGWGDDYTFGSGTRLTVV.